This T cell receptor (beta chain) was documented in a study of spatial heterogeneity in lung cancer. Study details: Detected sequences consistently included more beta-chain ones than alpha-chain ones. General study points: The counts of expanded TCRs, ubiquitous and regional, tracked ubiquitous and regional nonsynonymous mutations, respectively. Expanded intratumoral alpha and beta TCR counts tracked tumor mutation counts.

In TCRdb, the 5' RACE reads were re-called with MiXCR into one record per CDR3 protein. The repertoire consists of more than 25,000 distinct CDR3 sequences, with around 7% occurring once and the leading ten covering approximately 25%. The CDR3 is 15 amino acids. Trimming took 7 bases from V and 0 from J, leaving 12 bases between them. Germline assignment: CDR1 SGHAT and CDR2 FQNNGV. Note on this clonotype: Antigen: not known.

The time point was: sample taken at primary tumor resection. Whole RNA came from tumor, nontumor lung or frozen PBMC and was sequenced without being sorted. This TCR was sampled from a male donor with early-stage non-small cell lung cancer. The sample here was lung tumor tissue, taken at surgery. The chain employs TRBV11-2 and TRBJ2-2; a possible D gene is TRBD1 (5 bases). CDR3 in amino acids: CASNSAGTNTGELFF. The CDR3 nucleotides read TGTGCCAGCAATTCGGCAGGGACGAACACCGGGGAGCTGTTTTTT. Looking up the rest from reference TRBV11-2 and TRBJ2-2 gives the full variable domain: EAGVAQSPRYKIIEKRQSVAFWCNPISGHATLYWYQQILGQGPKLLIQFQNNGVVDDSQLPKDRFSAERLKGVDSTLKIQPAKLEDSAVYLCASNSAGTNTGELFFGEGSRLTVL.